The present T cell receptor beta chain was sequenced within a study of OX40 agonist ivuxolimab in advanced cancers. Sequenced by immunoSEQ multiplex PCR; TCRdb stores in-frame clones only, minus some. Here the sample spans under 200,000 clones, under 95% being singletons. Deletions cut 2 bases from V and 1 base from J, with 3 bases between. Germline values: CDR1 GTSNPN, CDR2 SVGIG (reference sequence). CDR3 length: 11 residues. Sequencing was performed on CD4+ or CD8+ T cells sorted from blood, taken in a trial of the OX40 agonist ivuxolimab. The chain links TRBV30 to TRBJ2-7; D gene uncertain. The receptor was derived from an adult with an advanced solid tumor such as melanoma, head and neck, liver or kidney cancer. The CDR3 region has the DNA TGTGCCTGGAGTTCGTCCTACGAGCAGTACTTC. Translation gives CAWSSSYEQYF.